This T cell receptor (beta chain) came from a study of blood T cell repertoires in COVID-19. Turning to the study itself: Nucleic acid was either cDNA or gDNA, and it came from T cells, B-cell-depleted T cells, or PBMCs.

V was pared by 1 base and J by 2 bases, with 3 bases of the junction left unmatched. CDR3 length: 17 residues. CDR1 and CDR2 from the germline V gene are LGHDT and YNNKEL (reference sequence). Clones were read by immunoSEQ multiplex PCR, and TCRdb kept only the in-frame ones, dropping some. The sample consists of approximately 110,000 clones, about 85% of them appearing once. The sequenced material came from peripheral blood. The TCR comes from a human donor in a cohort sampled during active COVID-19. This chain joins TRBV3-1 (or the pseudogene TRBV3-2) and TRBJ2-7; 15 bases line up with TRBD2. The CDR3 loop reads CASSQGTSGRAAYEQYF. CDR3 DNA: TGTGCCAGCAGCCAAGGGACTAGCGGGAGGGCCGCCTACGAGCAGTACTTC.